Sequencing of this T cell receptor beta chain was carried out in a study of blood T cell repertoires in COVID-19. Study-level background: COVID-19 samples, acute and convalescent, were from the United States, Italy and Spain. Sources were T cells, B-cell-depleted T cells, or PBMCs; the material itself was cDNA or gDNA.

The V gene lost 7 bases and the J gene lost 0 bases, with 16 bases spanning the gap. In germline, CDR1 is SGHDT, CDR2 YYEEEE. There are 15 residues in the CDR3. Methods used by the authors: Estimated nucleated cell counts came from reference gene primer amplification. TCRdb's copy holds only in-frame clones and misses some; the assay was immunoSEQ multiplex PCR. D and trimming come from the DNA, and the V and J calls and clone size come from that table. The table has 70,000 to 85,000 clones, more than 70% seen once; the top ten hold around 2.7%. The source material was peripheral blood. This sequence joins TRBV5-6 and TRBJ1-1, with D possibly matching TRBD1 (5 bases). The source is a man aged 65 to 79 with active or convalescent COVID-19. CDR3 residues: CASSRRGRMNTEAFF. The CDR3 bases are TGTGCCAGCTCCCGACGGGGGAGGATGAACACTGAAGCTTTCTTT.